This TCR beta chain came from a study of CD8+ T cells in alopecia areata. Whole-study context: Female C3H/HeJ mice aged about 7-10 weeks received skin from approximately 6-12-month-old C3H/HeJ donors with spontaneous alopecia. Study-level results: Against the mouse data, patients shared TCRs less clearly, possibly for HLA reasons. Affected lesional scalp, above all in alopecia totalis/universalis, was more clonal than normal scalp.

RNA was isolated and reverse transcribed to cDNA, the sequencing template. The repertoire was sequenced with immunoSEQ multiplex PCR; TCRdb's copy has only in-frame clones and lacks some. Reported are about 270,000 clones, none seen only once; the ten largest carry 1.2%. Sorting of pooled cutaneous lymph node cells was based on CD4, CD8alpha, NKG2D, NKG2ACE and other markers. This clone was detected a few times. Its target is not known. The germline and genes are mouse ones. Read data end 4 residues before the CDR3 end; the end is taken from the germline J gene. Germline V CDR1 and CDR2: MSHET, SYDVDS. V lost 4 bases and J 0 bases, leaving 8 bases between the germline ends. The CDR3 extends over 14 amino acids.

The TCR was taken from a C3H/HeJ mouse with alopecia areata. This line is of MHC haplotype H2-k. The chain uses TRBV29 and TRBJ2-3, with D hard to call. The sequenced sample was CD4+ T cells sorted from a lymph node. This CDR3 is CASSSTASAETLYF. CDR3 bases read: TGTGCTAGCAGTTCTACAGCTAGTGCAGAA. Filled out from reference TRBV29 and TRBJ2-3, the complete variable domain reads DMKVTQMPRYLIKRMGENVLLECGQDMSHETMYWYRQDPGLGLQLIYISYDVDSNSEGDIPKGYRVSRKKREHFSLILDSAKTNQTSVYFCASSSTASAETLYFGSGTRLTVL.